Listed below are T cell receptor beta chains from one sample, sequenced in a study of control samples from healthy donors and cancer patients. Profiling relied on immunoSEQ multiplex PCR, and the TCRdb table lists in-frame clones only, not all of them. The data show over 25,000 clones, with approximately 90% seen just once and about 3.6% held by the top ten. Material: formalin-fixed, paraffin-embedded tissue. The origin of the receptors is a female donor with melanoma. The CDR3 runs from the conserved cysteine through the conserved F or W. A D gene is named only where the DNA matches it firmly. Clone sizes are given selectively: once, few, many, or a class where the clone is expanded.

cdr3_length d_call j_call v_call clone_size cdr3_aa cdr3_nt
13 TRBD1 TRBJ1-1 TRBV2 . CASRVDRGTEAFF TGTGCCAGCAGAGTCGACAGGGGCACTGAAGCTTTCTTT
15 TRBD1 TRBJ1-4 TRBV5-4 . CASSPRGQTNEKLFF TGTGCCAGCAGCCCCAGGGGACAGACTAATGAAAAACTGTTTTTT
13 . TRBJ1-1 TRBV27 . CASTTYVRGITFF TGTGCCAGCACCACTTACGTTCGCGGGATTACTTTCTTT
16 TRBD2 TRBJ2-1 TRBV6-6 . CASSGTSPSSYNEQFF TGTGCCAGCAGCGGGACTAGCCCGAGCTCCTACAATGAGCAGTTCTTC
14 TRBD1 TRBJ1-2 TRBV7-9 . CASSFTGGIYGYTF TGTGCCAGCAGCTTCACAGGGGGTATCTATGGCTACACCTTC
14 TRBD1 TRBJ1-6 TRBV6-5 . CASSYRTGDSPLHF TGTGCCAGCAGTTACAGGACAGGGGACTCACCCCTCCACTTT
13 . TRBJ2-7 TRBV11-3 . CASSLAGKNEQYF TGTGCCAGCAGCTTAGCGGGAAAGAACGAGCAGTACTTC
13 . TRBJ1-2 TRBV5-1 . CASSARGAGGYTF TGCGCCAGCAGCGCGAGGGGGGCTGGTGGCTACACCTTC
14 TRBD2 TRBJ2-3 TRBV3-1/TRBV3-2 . CASILSGRRDTQYF TGTGCCAGCATCCTTAGCGGGAGGAGGGATACGCAGTATTTT
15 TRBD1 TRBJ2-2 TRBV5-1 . CASSVDREHTGELFF TGCGCCAGCAGCGTGGACAGGGAACACACCGGGGAGCTGTTTTTT
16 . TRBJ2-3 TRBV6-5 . CASSYSRRASTDTQYF TGTGCCAGCAGTTACTCGAGGAGGGCAAGCACAGATACGCAGTATTTT
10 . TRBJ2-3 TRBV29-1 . CSVVGDTQYF TGCAGCGTTGTTGGAGATACGCAGTATTTT
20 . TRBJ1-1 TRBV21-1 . CASSTPKRDGGGEMNTEAFF TGTGCCAGCAGCACCCCGAAGCGAGATGGAGGGGGCGAGATGAACACTGAAGCTTTCTTT
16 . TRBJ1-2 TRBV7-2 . CASSFTGAATVYGYTF TGTGCCAGCAGCTTCACAGGAGCCGCTACCGTCTATGGCTACACCTTC
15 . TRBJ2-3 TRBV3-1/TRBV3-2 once CASSQGGVITDTQYF TGTGCCAGCAGCCAAGGCGGAGTGATAACAGATACGCAGTATTTT
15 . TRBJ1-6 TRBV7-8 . CASSLGGQPTSPLHF TGTGCCAGCAGCTTAGGTGGACAACCCACTTCACCCCTCCACTTT
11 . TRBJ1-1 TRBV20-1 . CSASLGERAFF TGCAGTGCTAGTCTCGGGGAGCGGGCTTTCTTT
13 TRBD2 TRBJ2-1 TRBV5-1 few CASSLATSGEQFF TGCGCCAGCAGCTTGGCAACTAGCGGGGAGCAGTTCTTC
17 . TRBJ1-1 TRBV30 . CAWSDVRGRSKNTEAFF TGTGCCTGGAGTGACGTGAGGGGGAGGTCGAAGAACACTGAAGCTTTCTTT
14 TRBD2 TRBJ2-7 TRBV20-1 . CSATDLAGDYEQYF TGCAGTGCTACTGACTTAGCGGGGGACTACGAGCAGTACTTC
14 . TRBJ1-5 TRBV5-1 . CASSLDPQDQPQHF TGCGCCAGCAGCTTAGACCCCCAGGATCAGCCCCAGCATTTT
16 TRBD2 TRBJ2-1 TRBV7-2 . CASSLVASGRPNEQFF TGTGCCAGCAGCTTAGTCGCTAGCGGGAGGCCCAATGAGCAGTTCTTC
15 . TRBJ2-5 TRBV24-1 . CATSDGLAHSETQYF TGTGCCACCAGTGACGGGCTAGCCCACTCAGAGACCCAGTACTTC
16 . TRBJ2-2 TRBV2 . CASRAGAMFDTGELFF TGTGCCAGCAGGGCAGGGGCCATGTTCGACACCGGGGAGCTGTTTTTT
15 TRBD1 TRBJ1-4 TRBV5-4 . CASSPGGGGNEKLFF TGTGCCAGCAGCCCCGGAGGAGGGGGCAATGAAAAACTGTTTTTT
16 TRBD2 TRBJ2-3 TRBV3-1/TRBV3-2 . CASSPLTSGGTDTQYF TGTGCCAGCAGCCCCCTTACTAGCGGAGGCACAGATACGCAGTATTTT
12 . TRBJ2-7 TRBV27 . CASSTSTGGEYF TGTGCCAGCAGCACATCAACAGGGGGGGAGTACTTC
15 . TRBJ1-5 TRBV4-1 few CASSPRGVNTQPQHF TGCGCCAGCAGCCCTCGCGGGGTTAATACTCAGCCCCAGCATTTT
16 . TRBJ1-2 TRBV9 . CASSVASTQGSYGYTF TGTGCCAGCAGCGTAGCGTCGACTCAGGGTAGCTATGGCTACACCTTC
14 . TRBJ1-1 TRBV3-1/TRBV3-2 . CASSQFQSDGEAFF TGTGCCAGCAGCCAATTCCAATCGGACGGTGAAGCTTTCTTT
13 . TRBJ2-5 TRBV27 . CASSLRLLETQYF TGTGCCAGCAGTTTGCGTCTTTTGGAGACCCAGTACTTC
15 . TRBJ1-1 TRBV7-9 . CASSLQQGRATEAFF TGTGCCAGCAGCCTCCAACAGGGTAGGGCCACTGAAGCTTTCTTT
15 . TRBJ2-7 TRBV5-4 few CASSFDRSSFYEQYF TGTGCCAGCAGTTTTGACAGGAGTAGCTTCTACGAGCAGTACTTC
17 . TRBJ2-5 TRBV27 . CASSPRQAGRQQETQYF TGTGCCAGCAGTCCCCGCCAGGCAGGGAGGCAACAAGAGACCCAGTACTTC
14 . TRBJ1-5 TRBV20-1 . CSASRGGGDQPQHF TGCAGTGCTAGTAGGGGGGGAGGGGATCAGCCCCAGCATTTT
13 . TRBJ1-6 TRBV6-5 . CASRKTANSPLHF TGTGCCAGCAGGAAAACCGCAAATTCACCCCTCCACTTT
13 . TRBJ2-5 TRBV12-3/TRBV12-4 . CASSFSSRGTQYF TGTGCCAGCAGTTTCTCCAGCCGCGGGACCCAGTACTTC
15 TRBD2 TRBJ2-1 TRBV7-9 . CPSSSSGGGYNEQFF TGTCCCAGCAGCTCCTCCGGGGGGGGGTACAATGAGCAGTTCTTC
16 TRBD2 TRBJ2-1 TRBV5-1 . CASSLTLSSGANEQFF TGCGCCAGCAGCTTGACTCTGTCTAGCGGGGCAAATGAGCAGTTCTTC
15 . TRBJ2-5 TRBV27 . CASSFGGTGGETQYF TGTGCCAGCAGTTTTGGGGGGACGGGCGGGGAGACCCAGTACTTC
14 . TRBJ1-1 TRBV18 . CASSGAQVNTEAFF TGTGCCAGCTCCGGGGCGCAGGTGAACACTGAAGCTTTCTTT
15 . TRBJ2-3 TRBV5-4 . CASSLGQASTDTQYF TGTGCCAGCAGCTTGGGACAGGCTAGCACAGATACGCAGTATTTT
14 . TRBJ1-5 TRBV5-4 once CASSYQGSNQPQHF TGTGCCAGCAGCTACCAGGGTAGCAATCAGCCCCAGCATTTT
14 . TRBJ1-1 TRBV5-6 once CASSLAWGPTEAFF TGTGCCAGCAGCTTGGCCTGGGGGCCCACTGAAGCTTTCTTT
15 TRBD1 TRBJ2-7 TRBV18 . CASSPPLRGQYEQYF TGTGCCAGCTCACCACCCCTCAGGGGGCAATACGAGCAGTACTTC
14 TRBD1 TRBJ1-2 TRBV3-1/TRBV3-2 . CASSQTIRQGGYTF TGTGCCAGCAGCCAAACGATTAGACAGGGAGGCTACACCTTC
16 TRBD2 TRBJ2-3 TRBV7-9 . CASSTLAGGWGDTQYF TGTGCCAGCAGCACCTTAGCGGGAGGATGGGGGGATACGCAGTATTTT
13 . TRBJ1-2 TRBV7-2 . CASSPRAGYGYTF TGTGCCAGCAGCCCCAGGGCGGGCTATGGCTACACCTTC
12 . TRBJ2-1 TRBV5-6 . CASSFPETEQFF TGTGCCAGCAGCTTCCCTGAAACCGAGCAGTTCTTC
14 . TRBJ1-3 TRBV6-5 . CASSQQPSGNTIYF TGTGCCAGCAGCCAGCAGCCTTCTGGAAACACCATATATTTT
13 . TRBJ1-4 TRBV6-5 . CASSSLDSWGLFF TGTGCCAGCAGTTCACTCGACAGCTGGGGTCTGTTTTTT
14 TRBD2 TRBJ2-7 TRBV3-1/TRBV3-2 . CASSQGGRLGEQYF TGTGCCAGCAGCCAAGGCGGGAGGTTGGGCGAGCAGTACTTC
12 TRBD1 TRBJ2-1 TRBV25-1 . CASSVGGYEQFF TGTGCCAGCAGTGTAGGGGGCTATGAGCAGTTCTTC
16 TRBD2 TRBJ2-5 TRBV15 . CATSRDRAGVGETQYF TGTGCCACCAGCAGAGATCGAGCGGGAGTTGGAGAGACCCAGTACTTC
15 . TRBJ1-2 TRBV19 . CATGRNPGTLYGYTF TGTGCCACCGGCCGTAATCCAGGGACCCTCTATGGCTACACCTTC
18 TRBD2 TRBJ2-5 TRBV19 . CASSIPSIIAGDRETQYF TGTGCCAGTAGTATCCCCTCGATAATAGCGGGAGATCGAGAGACCCAGTACTTC
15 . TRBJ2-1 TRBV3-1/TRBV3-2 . CASSQGAAGMGEQFF TGTGCCAGCAGCCAAGGAGCGGCCGGGATGGGCGAGCAGTTCTTC